Each of the 25 T cell receptor beta chains below was sequenced from the same sample in a study of T cells in Graves' hyperthyroidism and ophthalmopathy. Researchers amplified the TCR beta CDR3 regions from RNA transcripts. Using the HTBI primer set, a first-round RT-PCR was run on the TCR CDR3. Using its own MiXCR run on the multiplex PCR reads, TCRdb lists one record per CDR3 protein. The repertoire holds some 580,000 distinct CDR3 sequences, around 15% seen once, with roughly 3.5% in the top ten. Sequenced sample: blood. Receptor source: a middle-aged woman with Graves' ophthalmopathy.

This clonotype was observed many times. The chain employs TRBV6-1 and TRBJ2-5; 8 positions agree with TRBD1. The CDR3 runs to 15 residues. After removal of 5 bases from V and 3 bases from J, the junction contained 8 bases not matched to a gene. Germline assignment: CDR1 MNHNS and CDR2 SASEGT. CDR3 amino acids: CASSSVGTGEETQYF. DNA of the CDR3: TGTGCCAGCAGTTCGGTTGGGACAGGAGAAGAGACCCAGTACTTC.

This clonotype was observed at least ten times. The chain uses TRBV5-6 and TRBJ1-1; tentative D call: TRBD1 (6 bases). V dropped 1 base and J dropped 5 bases, with 15 bases sitting between them. Germline loops: CDR1 SGHDT, CDR2 YYEEEE. The CDR3 extends over 15 amino acids. The CDR3 bases are TGTGCCAGCAGCTTGCTCAGGGGTACGAAGACTGAAGCTTTCTTT. Translated: CASSLLRGTKTEAFF.

The sample holds many counts of this clonotype. The rearrangement links TRBV6-1 to TRBJ1-1; D is unresolved. The CDR3 is made up of 13 amino acids. V gave up 2 bases and J gave up 1 base, with 5 bases separating them. Germline V gene data show CDR1 as MNHNS and CDR2 as SASEGT. CDR3 region: CASSEIQNTEAFF. CDR3 nucleotides: TGTGCCAGCAGTGAAATCCAGAACACTGAAGCTTTCTTT.

In its sample, this clonotype was seen many times. The J gene is TRBJ2-7, the V gene TRBV3-1, with 7 bases matching TRBD1. This CDR3 has 13 amino acids. CDR1 LGHDT and CDR2 YNNKEL come from the germline V gene (reference sequence). V lost 4 bases, J lost 2 bases, and 2 bases stayed unmatched. CDR3 region: CASSPDRAYEQYF. The CDR3 DNA is TGTGCCAGCAGCCCCGACAGGGCCTACGAGCAGTACTTC.

This clonotype has at least ten counts. The chain recombines TRBV20-1 with TRBJ1-1; 8 bases line up with TRBD1. V trimming: 6 bases; J trimming: 4 bases; junction bases outside the gene matches: 4. Germline values: CDR1 DFQATT, CDR2 SNEGSKA (reference sequence). This CDR3 comprises 12 residues. The CDR3 loop reads CSAGQGPTEAFF. The DNA for the CDR3 is TGCAGTGCCGGACAGGGCCCCACTGAAGCTTTCTTT.

This clonotype has a count of ten or more. CDR3 amino acids: CASYRVPSYTGELFF. CDR3 DNA: TGTGCCAGTTACAGGGTCCCCTCGTACACCGGGGAGCTGTTTTTT. The chain uses TRBV6-1 and TRBJ2-2, with D perhaps matching TRBD1 (6 bases). Germline CDR1 and CDR2: MNHNS and SASEGT. V was trimmed by 9 bases and J by 3 bases, leaving 17 bases between them. The CDR3 has 15 residues.

Many counts were recorded for this clonotype. The CDR3 bases are TGCGCCAGCAGCCGACCCCCGGGACAGGGGGCCTTTTTTGGCAATGAGCAGTTCTTC. This codes for CASSRPPGQGAFFGNEQFF. The rearrangement links TRBV5-1 to TRBJ2-1; TRBD1 matches 12 bases. This CDR3 is built from 19 residues. Per the germline V gene, CDR1 is SGHRS and CDR2 is YFSETQ. V gave up 4 bases and J gave up 6 bases; unmatched junction bases: 17.

This clonotype was counted between two and nine times. The rearrangement links TRBV28 to TRBJ1-2; the D gene is possibly TRBD1 (6 bases). Trimming took 1 base from V and 4 from J, leaving 10 bases between them. Germline V gives CDR1 MDHEN, CDR2 SYDVKM. The CDR3 spans 14 residues. The CDR3 DNA reads TGTGCCAGCAGTTTATTTCAGGGGACCTATGGCTACACCTTC. It encodes CASSLFQGTYGYTF.

This clonotype was counted at least ten times. The CDR3 nucleotides read TGTGCCAGCAGCCTTGGGACTAGCGGGGCAGCGCGGCACACGCAGTATTTT. Translated: CASSLGTSGAARHTQYF. This chain joins TRBV3-1 and TRBJ2-3; TRBD2 aligns across 13 bases. This CDR3 spans 17 amino acids. Germline CDR1 is LGHDT and CDR2 is YNNKEL (reference sequence). Trimming took 4 bases from V and 9 from J; bases not matched to a gene: 13.

This clonotype was counted a few times. This may be a read error, as it is one base from a much larger clone. The chain employs TRBV28 and TRBJ1-2; D might be TRBD1 (6 bases). V lost 2 bases to trimming and J lost 4 bases, with 8 bases between them. The CDR3 has 13 amino acids. Germline V gene sequence: CDR1 MDHEN, CDR2 SYDVKM. This CDR3 is CASSLPGAYGYTF. The CDR3 coding sequence is TGTGCCAGCAGTTTACCAGGGGCCTATGGCTACACCTTC.

This clonotype has at least ten counts. The CDR3 is CASSFRAPEAFF. The CDR3 DNA sequence: TGTGCCAGCAGTTTTAGGGCACCTGAAGCTTTCTTT. The chain joins TRBV12-3 or TRBV12-4 to TRBJ1-1; D gene unclear. The CDR3 contains 12 residues. Trimming removed 3 bases at V and 6 bases at J, with 8 bases between.

This clonotype has only one observation. As DNA, the CDR3 is TGTGCCAGCAGCTTAGTGGGGGTAACGGCCAAAAACATTCAGTACTTC. Amino acids: CASSLVGVTAKNIQYF. The rearrangement uses TRBV7-2 and TRBJ2-4, with D possibly being TRBD1 or TRBD2 (5 bases each). The CDR3 totals 16 residues. The V end was cut by 1 base, the J end by 1 base, with 11 bases between. The germline CDR1 and CDR2 sequences are SGHTA and FQGNSA.

This clonotype was counted at least ten times. This chain links TRBV7-8 with TRBJ2-5; the match to TRBD1 covers 11 bases. The CDR3 has 15 amino acids. Looked up from germline, CDR1 is SGHVS and CDR2 is FQNEAQ. The ends lost 5 bases at V and 1 base at J; junction bases unmatched: 3. The CDR3 loop reads CASSQGQGGQETQYF. Written as DNA, the CDR3 is TGTGCCAGCAGCCAGGGACAGGGGGGCCAAGAGACCCAGTACTTC.

This clonotype was seen repeatedly, ten times or more. This chain connects TRBV18 to TRBJ2-1; perhaps D is TRBD1 or TRBD2 (5 bases each). The CDR3 covers 17 residues. Germline V CDR1 and CDR2: KGHSH, LQKENI. V was cut by 1 base and J by 4 bases, with 17 bases left in between. The CDR3 is CASSPRGFTGRYNEQFF. For the CDR3, the DNA is TGTGCCAGCTCACCACGGGGATTTACGGGGCGGTACAATGAGCAGTTCTTC. The complete variable domain, with remaining parts taken from reference TRBV18 and TRBJ2-1, reads NAGVMQNPRHLVRRRGQEARLRCSPMKGHSHVYWYRQLPEEGLKFMVYLQKENIIDESGMPKERFSAEFPKEGPSILRIQQVVRGDSAAYFCASSPRGFTGRYNEQFFGPGTRLTVL.

This clonotype has a handful of counts. The gene calls are TRBV11-2 and TRBJ1-1; no definite D call. Germline values: CDR1 SGHAT, CDR2 FQNNGV. The CDR3 has 16 amino acids. Deletions cut 7 bases from V and 0 bases from J, with 18 bases between. CDR3 residues: CASTNQRAAMNTEAFF. DNA for the CDR3: TGTGCCAGCACCAACCAAAGGGCAGCCATGAACACTGAAGCTTTCTTT. The whole variable domain, remainder taken from reference TRBV11-2 and TRBJ1-1, is EAGVAQSPRYKIIEKRQSVAFWCNPISGHATLYWYQQILGQGPKLLIQFQNNGVVDDSQLPKDRFSAERLKGVDSTLKIQPAKLEDSAVYLCASTNQRAAMNTEAFFGQGTRLTVV.

This sequence joins TRBV2 and TRBJ2-2, with 10 bases fitting TRBD2. Germline V lookup: CDR1 SNHLY, CDR2 FYNNEI. The J segment lost 6 bases and the V segment lost 9 bases, leaving 7 bases of the junction unmatched. CDR3 length: 14 residues. CDR3 bases: TGTGCCAGAGGGGGTAGCGGGAGGTCCGGGGAGCTGTTTTTT. It specifies CARGGSGRSGELFF.

In its sample, this clonotype was seen many times. This chain links TRBV28 with TRBJ2-7; D uncertain. The CDR3 runs 10 residues. Germline CDR1 MDHEN, CDR2 SYDVKM. V was shortened by 6 bases and J by 3 bases, with 3 bases between the two germline ends. The CDR3, as DNA: TGTGCCAGCAGCCGCTACGAGCAGTACTTC. As protein: CASSRYEQYF.

This clonotype was counted a few times. This chain uses TRBV20-1 with TRBJ2-1; 9 positions match TRBD2. Germline lookup yields CDR1 DFQATT and CDR2 SNEGSKA (reference sequence). The CDR3 spans 17 residues. V lost 6 bases, J lost 4 bases, and 16 bases stayed unmatched. CDR3 sequence reads: CSARPNLSGGIYNEQFF. The CDR3 coding sequence is TGCAGTGCCAGACCAAACTTGAGCGGGGGGATTTACAATGAGCAGTTCTTC.

Note on this clonotype: A read error may explain this, as a much larger clone is one base away. This chain uses TRBV20-1 with TRBJ2-1; 7 nucleotides agree with TRBD2. The J call may be wrong; the DNA end is better matched by TRBJ2-7. Germline values: CDR1 DFQATT, CDR2 SNEGSKA (reference sequence). The CDR3 is made up of 15 amino acids. In nucleotides, the CDR3 is TGCAGTGCTGAGTCGGGGGGAAGCTCCTACAATGAGCAGTACTTC. Translation gives CSAESGGSSYNEQYF.

This clonotype was seen once. J is TRBJ2-4 and V is TRBV19; D call uncertain. The CDR3 contains 15 residues. Germline CDR1 and CDR2: LNHDA and SQIVND (reference sequence). Trimming pared 4 bases from V and 3 bases from J, leaving 13 bases between. Here the CDR3 DNA reads TGTGCCAGTAGTAGAGTGGACCTCAACAAAAACATTCAGTACTTC. This encodes CASSRVDLNKNIQYF.

The rearrangement uses TRBV6-5 and TRBJ1-1, with 8 bases matching TRBD1. V lost 2 bases, J lost 11 bases, and 13 bases stayed unmatched. In germline, CDR1 is MNHEY, CDR2 SVGAGI. The CDR3 length is 15 residues. DNA for the CDR3: TGTGCCAGCAGTTACCGACAGGGGCGCGGAGTTTTGGCTTTCTTT. Translated: CASSYRQGRGVLAFF.

Many counts were recorded for this clonotype. Here the CDR3 DNA reads TGCGCCAGCAGCCTGAAAGGGGTTCCGGGAGTGGATGGCAATGAGCAGTTCTTC. Its protein is CASSLKGVPGVDGNEQFF. The chain links TRBV5-1 to TRBJ2-1; the D gene is possibly TRBD2 (6 bases). The V end was cut by 4 bases, the J end by 6 bases, with 26 bases between. The length of the CDR3 is 18 residues. The germline CDR1 and CDR2 sequences are SGHRS and YFSETQ.

This clonotype was picked up a small number of times. The V gene is TRBV2, the J gene TRBJ1-3; D possibly corresponds to TRBD1 (6 bases). Deletions cut 6 bases from V and 0 bases from J, with 9 bases between. This CDR3 is built from 14 residues. CDR1 is SNHLY, CDR2 FYNNEI, per germline. CDR3 amino acids: CASRRDISGNTIYF. The CDR3 DNA is TGTGCCAGCAGACGGGACATCTCTGGAAACACCATATATTTT. Based on the CDR3 plus reference TRBV2 and TRBJ1-3, the full variable domain is EPEVTQTPSHQVTQMGQEVILRCVPISNHLYFYWYRQILGQKVEFLVSFYNNEISEKSEIFDDQFSVERPDGSNFTLKIRSTKLEDSAMYFCASRRDISGNTIYFGEGSWLTVV.

A few counts support this clonotype. The chain has TRBV10-3 and TRBJ1-1; D remains ambiguous. V gave up 6 bases and J gave up 8 bases, with 19 bases separating them. There are 14 residues in the CDR3. In germline, CDR1 is ENHRY, CDR2 SYGVKD. In DNA, the CDR3 is TGTGCCATCAGAATAAGTCCTGAGCATACAGAAGCTTTCTTT. This codes for CAIRISPEHTEAFF.

The sample holds many counts of this clonotype. The chain uses TRBV11-1 and TRBJ2-2; D uncertain. CDR1 SGHAT and CDR2 FQDESV come from the germline V gene (reference sequence). This CDR3 region has 13 residues. V was cut by 2 bases and J by 5 bases, with 6 bases left in between. The CDR3 sequence: CASSLRQTGELFF. Written as DNA, the CDR3 is TGTGCCAGCAGCTTAAGGCAGACCGGGGAGCTGTTTTTT.